The 27 T cell receptor beta chains below were found in one sample sequenced in a study of tumor-infiltrating lymphocytes in primary liver carcinoma. Both RNA and DNA were isolated together from about 21-30 mg of bulk tissue that had not been sorted. The template, about 540 ng total RNA, yielded TCR beta cDNA made with a constant-region primer. Construction of TCR beta libraries relied on three successive nested multiplex PCR rounds employing slightly modified ARM-PCR. Two initial PCR rounds of around 10 cycles each paired TRBV1-TRBV30 forward primers with a C-beta reverse primer. A single record per CDR3 protein comes from TCRdb applying MiXCR to the multiplex PCR reads. The top ten clones hold over 25% of a sample with more than 45,000 distinct CDR3 sequences, 70% to 80% of them seen once. The specimen sequenced was liver tumor tissue from sampling region 3. Regarding subset: tumor region T3, left-lateral pole. The receptor set was obtained from a man between 35 and 55 years old with primary liver carcinoma and hepatitis B virus infection.

Points on this clonotype: As the CDR3 is not closed by the conserved phenylalanine or tryptophan, this likely results from a read error. V is TRBV11-1 and J is TRBJ1-1; D ambiguous. CDR3 length equals 13 residues. In germline, CDR1 is SGHAT, CDR2 FQDESV (reference sequence). The DNA of the CDR3 is TGCGCCAGCAGCTCGACCTTGAACACTGATGCTTTCTTA. It translates to CASSSTLNTDAFL.

Regarding this clonotype: Just one base apart from a much larger clone, this may be a read error. V gene TRBV4-1 combines with J gene TRBJ2-7; 12 nucleotides match TRBD1. V dropped 0 bases and J dropped 5; count of bases not matched to a gene: 2. The CDR3 contains 15 residues. Germline CDR1 MGHRA, CDR2 YSYEKL. CDR3 sequence reads: CASSQERDRGHEQYF. As DNA, the CDR3 is TGCGCCAGCAGCCAAGAACGGGACAGGGGGCACGAGCAGTACTTC.

This clonotype was counted a few times. The CDR3 DNA is TGTGCCAGCAGTCTGACTCCGGGACAGTGTCAGTACTTC. Translating it yields CASSLTPGQCQYF. The genes are TRBV6-5 and TRBJ2-5; 7 bases align to TRBD1. Germline CDR1 and CDR2: MNHEY and SVGAGI. Losses at the gene ends were 5 bases for V and 11 bases for J; bases not matched to a gene: 11. The CDR3 sequence is 13 residues long.

In the case of this clonotype: Here the CDR3 omits its conserved ending phenylalanine or tryptophan, so a read error is the likely source. The V and J genes are TRBV29-1 and TRBJ1-1; maybe TRBD1 (6 bases). Trimming left V 5 bases short and J 8 bases short, with 9 bases between. The CDR3 runs to 10 residues. Per the germline V gene, CDR1 is SQVTM and CDR2 is ANQGSEA. The CDR3 loop reads CSVTTGEAFC. CDR3 coding DNA: TGCAGCGTTACAACAGGGGAAGCTTTCTGT.

In its sample, this clonotype was seen a few times. This chain connects TRBV2 to TRBJ1-5; D ambiguous. Trimming shortened V by 4 bases and J by 0 bases, and 10 bases separated the two germline ends. The length of the CDR3 is 15 residues. CDR1 is SNHLY, CDR2 FYNNEI, per germline. For the CDR3, the DNA is TGTGCCAGCAGTGGAAGGACCGATAGCAATCAGCCCCAGCATTTT. It specifies CASSGRTDSNQPQHF.

Comment on this clonotype: A much larger clone differs from this one at a single base, so this may be a read error. This sequence joins TRBV5-1 and TRBJ2-5, with a tentative D call TRBD2 (6 bases). Germline assignment: CDR1 SGHRS and CDR2 YFSETQ. The CDR3 is 14 residues long. The CDR3 region is CVSSLVGGDETQYF. CDR3 coding DNA: TGCGTCAGCAGCTTGGTCGGCGGGGACGAGACCCAGTACTTC.

As for this clonotype: A read error may account for a junction end that differs from germline. The chain has TRBV6-1 and TRBJ1-2; D gene uncertain. This CDR3 spans 14 amino acids. Germline V gene lookup returns CDR1 MNHNS and CDR2 SASEGT. CDR3 sequence (DNA): TGTGCCAGCAGTGAAGTTGGAGGGAGCTATGGCTACATCTTC. This encodes CASSEVGGSYGYIF.

Turning to this clonotype: The junction departs from the called germline gene at one end, perhaps through a read error. V is TRBV11-2 and J is TRBJ2-2, with a possible D match to TRBD1 (5 bases). The CDR3 loop spans 17 amino acids. Germline CDR1 is SGHAT and CDR2 is FQNNGV. The CDR3 region is CTSSFDRGRVGTGELFF. Here the CDR3 DNA reads TGTACCAGCAGCTTTGATCGAGGCAGGGTCGGCACCGGGGAGCTGTTTTTT. Filled out from reference TRBV11-2 and TRBJ2-2, the complete variable domain reads EAGVAQSPRYKIIEKRQSVAFWCNPISGHATLYWYQQILGQGPKLLIQFQNNGVVDDSQLPKDRFSAERLKGVDSTLKIQPAKLEDSAVYLCTSSFDRGRVGTGELFFGEGSRLTVL.

About this clonotype: A read error may produce the germline difference seen at one junction end. The V call is TRBV11-2, the J call TRBJ2-7; D is perhaps TRBD2 (5 bases). The V gene's germline CDR1 is SGHAT and CDR2 FQNNGV. This CDR3 comprises 14 residues. In DNA form, the CDR3 reads TGTGCCAGCAGCTTAGCGGGAAGCTCCTACGAGCAGAATTTC. Its protein product is CASSLAGSSYEQNF. The full variable domain, with the rest looked up from reference TRBV11-2 and TRBJ2-7, is EAGVAQSPRYKIIEKRQSVAFWCNPISGHATLYWYQQILGQGPKLLIQFQNNGVVDDSQLPKDRFSAERLKGVDSTLKIQPAKLEDSAVYLCASSLAGSSYEQNFGPGTRLTVT.

Concerning this clonotype: An end of the junction does not agree with germline; a read error may underlie this. The gene calls are TRBV11-2 and TRBJ2-2; maybe TRBD2 (5 bases). The CDR3 spans 17 residues. Looked up from germline, CDR1 is SGHAT and CDR2 is FQNNGV. The CDR3, as DNA: TGTGCCAGCAGTTTAGTTCGGACGTACCCAGGTACCGGGGTGCTGTTTTTT. This codes for CASSLVRTYPGTGVLFF.

About this clonotype: A junction end diverges from the germline sequence, so it may reflect a read error. CDR3 nucleotide sequence: TGTACCAGCAGTTACTCGGACGGGAACTACGAGCAGTACTTC. It is translated as CTSSYSDGNYEQYF. The rearrangement uses TRBV6-6 and TRBJ2-7; D might be TRBD2 (5 bases). Germline V lookup: CDR1 MNHNY, CDR2 SVGAGI (reference sequence). The length of the CDR3 is 14 residues.

To note about this clonotype: A junction boundary mismatches the germline segment, possibly from a read error. The chain is built from TRBV29-1 and TRBJ2-3; 10 bases map to TRBD2. Looked up from germline, CDR1 is SQVTM and CDR2 is ANQGSEA. The CDR3 has 14 amino acids. The CDR3 sequence is CSVAPSGGTDTHYF. Here the CDR3 DNA reads TGCAGCGTCGCTCCTAGCGGGGGCACAGATACGCATTATTTT.

This clonotype counts as large. The chain uses TRBV11-2 and TRBJ2-1; D remains unclear. CDR3 length: 15 amino acids. The V end lost 10 bases, the J end lost 1 base, and 17 bases lay between the germline ends. Per the germline V gene, CDR1 is SGHAT and CDR2 is FQNNGV. The CDR3: CATGQDQPSYNEQFF. The CDR3 DNA is TGTGCCACCGGGCAAGACCAGCCATCCTACAATGAGCAGTTCTTC.

On this clonotype: The CDR3 end shows no conserved phenylalanine or tryptophan, and so a read error is likely. The V call is TRBV11-2, the J call TRBJ2-5; 7 bases line up with TRBD1. Germline CDR1 and CDR2: SGHAT and FQNNGV. The CDR3 contains 14 residues. The CDR3: CASSLGTVQEAQYL. CDR3 in DNA: TGTGCCAGCAGCCTAGGGACAGTACAAGAGGCCCAGTACTTA.

The V gene is TRBV6-1, the J gene TRBJ2-3, with TRBD1 as a possible D gene (5 bases). The CDR3 has 15 residues. Germline values: CDR1 MNHNS, CDR2 SASEGT. V was clipped by 8 bases and J by 1 base, with 16 bases between them. For the CDR3, the DNA is TGTGCCAGCGGTGTCACAGGATCCGGCACAGATACGCAGTATTTT. Residues: CASGVTGSGTDTQYF.

This clonotype occurred many times. The chain joins TRBV5-6 to TRBJ2-1; 10 positions agree with TRBD2. Per the germline V gene, CDR1 is SGHDT and CDR2 is YYEEEE. The J segment lost 15 bases and the V segment lost 2 bases, leaving 8 bases of the junction unmatched. The CDR3 length is 13 residues. CDR3 sequence (DNA): TGTGCCAGCAGCTTCGGTCTAGCGGGAGATTGGTTCTTC. This translates into CASSFGLAGDWFF.

Concerning this clonotype: One end of the junction fails to match germline, which may point to a read error. The CDR3 reads CATWRRRLRSDTGAFF. The DNA of the CDR3 is TGTGCCACCTGGAGAAGGCGTTTAAGAAGTGACACTGGAGCTTTCTTT. The genes are TRBV6-5 and TRBJ1-1; D gene uncertain. The germline CDR1 and CDR2 sequences are MNHEY and SVGAGI. The CDR3 runs 16 residues.

Within the sample, this clonotype is medium-sized. The chain combines TRBV11-2 with TRBJ1-1; 8 positions match TRBD1. The germline gives CDR1 SGHAT, CDR2 FQNNGV. CDR3 length: 15 amino acids. V gave up 6 bases and J gave up 1 base; unmatched junction bases: 7. CDR3 DNA: TGTGCCAGCAGTTCAATGCAGGGGGCGAACACTGAAGCTTTCTTT. The encoded protein is CASSSMQGANTEAFF.

To note about this clonotype: The CDR3 carries no conserved terminal phenylalanine or tryptophan, so it likely arises from a read error. This rearrangement joins TRBV29-1 to TRBJ1-1; D remains ambiguous. The CDR3 consists of 13 residues. Germline lookup yields CDR1 SQVTM and CDR2 ANQGSEA. V shed 4 bases and J shed 1 base, with 10 bases lying between them. Here the CDR3 DNA reads TGCAGCGTTGTGCACAATTCGAACACTGAAGCTTTCATT. Encoded protein: CSVVHNSNTEAFI.

This clonotype was recorded only once. A much larger clone lies one base from this, so it may be a read error. V usage is TRBV14 and J usage is TRBJ2-3, with D hard to call. The germline gives CDR1 SGHDN, CDR2 FVKESK. This CDR3 has 14 amino acids. The CDR3 spells CASSLLAGTYTQCF. The CDR3 DNA is TGTGCCAGCAGCCTCTTGGCTGGCACATATACGCAGTGTTTT.

As to this clonotype: Because it lacks the conserved phenylalanine or tryptophan at the end, this CDR3 is likely a read error. The genes are TRBV29-1 and TRBJ2-7; 7 bases align to TRBD2. The CDR3 spans 18 residues. V dropped 2 bases and J dropped 5; count of bases not matched to a gene: 21. Germline CDR1 SQVTM, CDR2 ANQGSEA. The CDR3 DNA follows: TGCAGCGTTGAAAGACGCGGGAGAATTACCGGCGTGGAGGACGAGCAGTACTCC. Protein sequence: CSVERRGRITGVEDEQYS.

This clonotype has more than one count but fewer than ten. Its ends do not fully match the called genes, so a read error is possible. The chain links TRBV28 to TRBJ1-5; tentatively, D is TRBD1 (6 bases). Germline assignment: CDR1 MDHEN and CDR2 SYDVKM. This CDR3 is built from 13 residues. This chain's CDR3 is CAIAGGGNHPQHF. Written as DNA, the CDR3 is TGTGCCATCGCGGGGGGCGGGAATCATCCCCAGCATTTT. Looking up the rest from reference TRBV28 and TRBJ1-5 gives the full variable domain: DVKVTQSSRYLVKRTGEKVFLECVQDMDHENMFWYRQDPGLGLRLIYFSYDVKMKEKGDIPEGYSVSREKKERFSLILESASTNQTSMYLCAIAGGGNHPQHFGDGTRLSIL.

To note about this clonotype: The junction does not match germline at one end; this may be a read error. The V and J genes are TRBV7-8 and TRBJ2-5, with D possibly being TRBD1 (7 bases). The CDR3 sequence is 14 residues long. CDR1 is SGHVS and CDR2 is FQNEAQ in the germline V gene. Here the CDR3 DNA reads TGCGCCAACAGCCCCCGGAGGGGGCGAGAGACCCGGTACTTC. Amino acid sequence: CANSPRRGRETRYF.

Remarks on this clonotype: Germline and junction disagree at one end, which may indicate a read error. The rearrangement links TRBV6-1 to TRBJ2-1; 15 nucleotides line up with TRBD2. Germline V gene sequence: CDR1 MNHNS, CDR2 SASEGT. The CDR3 length is 18 residues. CDR3: CACSEGYRGLAGGNEQFF. In nucleotides, the CDR3 is TGTGCCTGCAGCGAAGGTTATAGGGGACTAGCGGGAGGCAATGAGCAGTTCTTC.

This clonotype occurred a few times. Lacking the conserved final phenylalanine or tryptophan, this CDR3 likely reflects a read error. Because the CDR3's place on the DNA is in doubt, the DNA is left out and the CDR3 is given as listed by TCRdb. The CDR3 here is CASMSVKTYERYL. This chain uses TRBV6-5 with TRBJ2-7. Germline-derived CDR1 and CDR2 are MNHEY and SVGAGI. The CDR3 sequence runs 13 residues, both termini included.

As for this clonotype: Lacking the conserved final phenylalanine or tryptophan, this CDR3 likely reflects a read error. The gene calls are TRBV11-2 and TRBJ1-1; D call uncertain. The CDR3 is made up of 16 amino acids. Germline CDR1 is SGHAT and CDR2 is FQNNGV. The CDR3 reads CTSSFDLGGRIAEAFI. The DNA of the CDR3 is TGTACCAGCAGCTTCGATTTGGGCGGAAGAATCGCTGAAGCTTTCATT.

Turning to this clonotype: One end of the junction is discordant with germline, which a read error may explain. The chain uses TRBV11-2 and TRBJ2-1; tentative D call: TRBD2 (6 bases). Germline CDR1 SGHAT, CDR2 FQNNGV. This CDR3 is 16 amino acids long. The CDR3, as DNA: TGTGCCAGCGGCTTGGATATCGGACTAACCATGGGTGAGCGGTTCTTC. It encodes CASGLDIGLTMGERFF.